This TCR beta chain appears in the sequencing data of a study of response to subunit inactivated influenza vaccine. Each CDR3 protein gets one entry after TCRdb re-called the RT-PCR reads with MiXCR. This sample has about 520,000 distinct CDR3 sequences, with around 25% found just once. General study results and limits: Only a handful of new T cells, the authors suggested, are recruited with each seasonal influenza vaccination.

Trimming removed 2 bases from V and 5 bases from J, with 9 bases in between. The CDR3 has 12 residues. CDR1 and CDR2 (germline): DFQATT, SNEGSKA (reference sequence). Details on this clonotype: Its specificity is unknown.

The sample was CD4+ T cells sorted from PBMCs, taken roughly 5 days after vaccination. The V gene is TRBV20-1, the J gene TRBJ1-1; possible D gene TRBD1, 6 bases. The TCR sequence derives from a man aged 50 to 59 who received an inactivated influenza vaccine. The CDR3 DNA sequence: TGCAGTGCTAGACCAGGGGTGACTGAAGCTTTCTTT. It codes for CSARPGVTEAFF.